This TCR beta chain was recovered during a study of T cells in Graves' hyperthyroidism and ophthalmopathy. It was RNA transcripts that yielded the amplified TCR beta CDR3 regions. With the HTBI primer set, the TCR CDR3 went through a first round of RT-PCR. TCRdb fed the multiplex PCR reads into MiXCR, producing one record per CDR3 protein. The table has roughly 170,000 distinct CDR3 sequences, over 15% seen once. Sequencing was carried out using blood. The receptor was derived from a woman in her forties or fifties with Graves' hyperthyroidism.

The CDR3 sequence: CASTARGGGSVAGELFF. CDR3 coding DNA: TGTGCCAGCACCGCTAGGGGCGGGGGATCAGTTGCCGGGGAGCTGTTTTTT. This sequence joins TRBV7-9 and TRBJ2-2, with 7 bases matching TRBD2. V was clipped by 7 bases and J by 6 bases; unmatched bases: 17. Germline CDR1 reads SEHNR; CDR2 reads FQNEAQ (reference sequence). The CDR3 has 17 amino acids.